This T cell receptor beta chain was obtained from a study of blood T cell repertoires in COVID-19. The overall study: COVID-19 samples collected from the United States, Italy and Spain covered acute and convalescent phases. T cells, B-cell-depleted T cells, or PBMCs provided the cDNA or gDNA that served as material.

Under the authors' procedure: It was from reference gene primer amplification that nucleated cell counts were estimated. Clones were sequenced by immunoSEQ multiplex PCR, and TCRdb holds only the in-frame ones, with some missing. The D gene and trimming were derived from the DNA, and the V and J assignments and clone size from that table. The profile shows 130,000 or so clones, more than 70% of them singletons. CDR1 and CDR2 (germline): SGHDT, YYEEEE. The CDR3 extends over 14 amino acids. V was trimmed by 6 bases and J by 4 bases, leaving 16 bases between them. This chain joins TRBV5-6 and TRBJ1-2, with D hard to call. What was sequenced was peripheral blood. This receptor was identified in a man aged 60 to 69 with acute or convalescent COVID-19. The CDR3 protein is CASTTGGHPYGYTF. CDR3 DNA: TGTGCCAGCACCACCGGAGGGCACCCCTATGGCTACACCTTC.